This TCR beta chain was sequenced in a study of cytomegalovirus exposure and HLA in healthy donors. Amplification used 60 Vbeta primers and 13 Jbeta primers. TCRdb's copy holds only in-frame clones and misses some; the assay was immunoSEQ multiplex PCR. The sample holds about 160,000 clones, more than 75% seen once. Study-level findings and limits: In all likelihood, a cluster of highly shared sequence variants was a sequencing artifact. In a later analysis, a missense DCLRE1C variant was linked to TCR beta V- and J-gene trimming. Cytomegalovirus status was reportedly diagnosed by the classifier with high specificity and sensitivity. An assumption of roughly uniform sequencing depth across donors underlay the presence/absence analyses.

A word on this clone: Antigen unknown.

Trimming stripped 4 bases from V and 3 bases from J, with 6 bases between. CDR1 is SGHVS and CDR2 is FQNEAQ in the germline V gene. This CDR3 region has 12 residues. The clonotype comes from a man between 18 and 35 years old in good health and CMV-seropositive. The sample taken for sequencing was PBMCs. V gene TRBV7-8 combines with J gene TRBJ2-5; D is possibly TRBD1 (6 bases). The CDR3 is CASSSGEETQYF. As DNA, the CDR3 is TGTGCCAGCAGCTCAGGGGAAGAGACCCAGTACTTC.